Below, 8 T cell receptor beta chains from the same sample are listed, as sequenced in a study of blood T cells in healthy people across ages. A sample-barcoded 5' primer and a J-beta primer mix were used in a second PCR of about 7 to 12 cycles. TCRdb re-called the 5' RACE reads through MiXCR, storing one row per CDR3 protein. Found here are over 950,000 distinct CDR3 sequences, around 54% of them singletons; the top ten hold over 20%. Input material: blood. These receptors were obtained from a woman aged 55 to 70 in good health.

This clonotype was recorded many times. The chain employs TRBV29-1 and TRBJ2-7; no definite D call. CDR1 SQVTM and CDR2 ANQGSEA come from the germline V gene. Trimming stripped 2 bases from V and 1 base from J, with 12 bases between. This CDR3 comprises 14 residues. The CDR3 DNA reads as TGCAGCGTTGAAATTCGACACTTTTCCTACGAGCAGTACTTC. This sequence encodes CSVEIRHFSYEQYF.

This clonotype was observed a handful of times. The chain is built from TRBV20-1 and TRBJ2-4; D remains ambiguous. The V end was cut by 2 bases, the J end by 4 bases, with 15 bases between. This CDR3 contains 15 residues. Germline V gene lookup returns CDR1 DFQATT and CDR2 SNEGSKA (reference sequence). CDR3 sequence (DNA): TGCAGTGCTAGATCGGGCCAAGACGGGAAAAACATTCAGTACTTC. It encodes CSARSGQDGKNIQYF.

Only a few counts were recorded for this clonotype. V and J are TRBV11-3 and TRBJ2-3; perhaps TRBD2 as D (7 bases). With 2 bases removed from V and 3 bases from J, the gap between germline ends came to 15 bases. This CDR3 has 16 amino acids. Germline lookup yields CDR1 SGHNT and CDR2 YENEEA. The CDR3 nucleotides are TGTGCCAGCAGCTTAAGGGGGGGCCCTGCGACAGATACGCAGTATTTT. Translated, it gives CASSLRGGPATDTQYF.

Comment on this clonotype: A single base separates this from a much larger clone, so it may be a read error. The rearrangement joins TRBV10-3 to TRBJ2-5, with 7 bases lining up with TRBD2. Germline CDR1 reads ENHRY; CDR2 reads SYGVKD. CDR3 size: 15 residues. V lost 3 bases, J lost 2 bases, and 6 bases stayed unmatched. CDR3 in amino acids: CAISDPGLSQETQYF. As DNA, the CDR3 is TGTGCCATCAGTGACCCGGGACTATCTCAAGAGACCCAGTACTTC.

This chain links TRBV24-1 with TRBJ2-1; D is unresolved. Germline lookup yields CDR1 KGHDR and CDR2 SFDVKD. The CDR3 consists of 12 residues. Trimming removed 5 bases at V and 8 bases at J, with 9 bases between. CDR3 amino acids: CATSAELDEQFF. The CDR3, as DNA: TGTGCCACCAGTGCTGAATTGGATGAGCAGTTCTTC.

The chain combines TRBV10-1 with TRBJ2-5; TRBD1 might be the D (5 bases). CDR1 is WNHNN and CDR2 is SYGVQD in the germline V gene (reference sequence). V was clipped by 6 bases and J by 1 base, with 15 bases between them. This CDR3 region has 15 residues. CDR3 sequence (DNA): TGCGCCAGCAGCATGGGGATCAGGGCCCAAGAGACCCAGTACTTC. Protein sequence: CASSMGIRAQETQYF.

There are a few counts of this clonotype. The CDR3 region has the DNA TGTGCCAGCAGCCAACAACCAGGAGGTTCTTACGAGCAGTACTTC. Its translation is CASSQQPGGSYEQYF. The gene calls are TRBV3-1 and TRBJ2-7; maybe TRBD2 (5 bases). Trimming took 2 bases from V and 4 from J, leaving 15 bases between them. Germline CDR1 reads LGHDT; CDR2 reads YNNKEL (reference sequence). This CDR3 is built from 15 residues.

V gene TRBV12-3 or TRBV12-4 combines with J gene TRBJ2-5, with TRBD1 matching over 9 bases. The junction had 15 bases not matched to a gene; V was cut back by 5 bases and J by 11 bases. The CDR3 is made up of 15 amino acids. The CDR3: CASSGTRTGALEQYF. In DNA form, the CDR3 reads TGTGCCAGCAGTGGAACCCGGACAGGGGCCCTAGAGCAGTACTTC.